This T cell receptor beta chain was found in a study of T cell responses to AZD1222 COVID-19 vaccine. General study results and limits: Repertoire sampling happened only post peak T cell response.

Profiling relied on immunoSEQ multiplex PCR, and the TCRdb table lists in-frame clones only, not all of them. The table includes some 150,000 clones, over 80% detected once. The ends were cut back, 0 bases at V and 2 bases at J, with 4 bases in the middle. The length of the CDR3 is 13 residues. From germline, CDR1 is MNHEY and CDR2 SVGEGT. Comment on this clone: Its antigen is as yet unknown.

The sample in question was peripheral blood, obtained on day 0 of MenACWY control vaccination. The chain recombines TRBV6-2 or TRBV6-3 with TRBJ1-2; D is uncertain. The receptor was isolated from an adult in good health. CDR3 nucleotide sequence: TGTGCCAGCAGTTACTCGGACAACTATGGCTACACCTTC. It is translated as CASSYSDNYGYTF.